Below, 20 T cell receptor beta chains from the same sample are listed, as sequenced in a study of blood T cell repertoires in COVID-19. Produced via immunoSEQ multiplex PCR; TCRdb's table is partial and in-frame only. The sample lists 150,000 to 200,000 clones, approximately 89% occurring once. The sample consisted of peripheral blood. These receptors all come from a woman aged 30 to 39 with acute or convalescent COVID-19.

The genes are TRBV28 and TRBJ2-5; 8 bases align to TRBD2. Losses at the gene ends were 7 bases for V and 7 bases for J; bases not matched to a gene: 11. CDR3 length equals 14 residues. The V gene's germline CDR1 is MDHEN and CDR2 SYDVKM. CDR3 loop: CASTPAGVGGTQYF. As DNA, the CDR3 is TGTGCCAGCACTCCAGCGGGAGTTGGGGGGACCCAGTACTTC. The full variable domain, completed using reference TRBV28 and TRBJ2-5, is DVKVTQSSRYLVKRTGEKVFLECVQDMDHENMFWYRQDPGLGLRLIYFSYDVKMKEKGDIPEGYSVSREKKERFSLILESASTNQTSMYLCASTPAGVGGTQYFGPGTRLLVL.

This clone was seen only once. The chain couples TRBV6-5 to TRBJ2-7; TRBD1 matches 10 bases. V shed 10 bases and J 5 bases; nucleotides not matched to a gene: 14. The germline V gene has CDR1 MNHEY and CDR2 SVGAGI. This CDR3 is built from 15 residues. The CDR3 here is CAIRNSGTGANEQYF. Written as DNA, the CDR3 is TGTGCCATCCGAAACTCCGGGACAGGGGCAAACGAGCAGTACTTC.

The chain has TRBV30 and TRBJ1-4; weak D call: TRBD1 (5 bases). CDR3 length: 13 amino acids. The germline V and J ends were trimmed by 5 bases and 4 bases, with 11 bases remaining between them. The germline CDR1 and CDR2 sequences are GTSNPN and SVGIG (reference sequence). The CDR3 DNA sequence: TGTGCCTGGCAAGGGGCCCATAATGAAAAACTGTTTTTT. As protein: CAWQGAHNEKLFF.

The CDR3: CASSRQGNSYEQYF. The CDR3 region has the DNA TGTGCCAGTAGCCGGCAGGGGAACTCCTACGAGCAGTACTTC. The chain combines TRBV19 with TRBJ2-7, with a tentative D call TRBD1 (6 bases). The CDR3 spans 14 residues. The germline CDR1 and CDR2 sequences are LNHDA and SQIVND (reference sequence). V dropped 6 bases and J dropped 0 bases, with 12 bases sitting between them.

This clone was detected a few times. V is TRBV6-5 and J is TRBJ1-2; D gene unclear. Germline V lookup: CDR1 MNHEY, CDR2 SVGAGI. This CDR3 contains 15 residues. V lost 2 bases, J lost 0 bases, and 10 bases lay in between. CDR3 region: CASSYTGKTNYGYTF. The CDR3 coding sequence is TGTGCCAGCAGTTACACCGGGAAAACTAACTATGGCTACACCTTC.

The chain has TRBV6-2 or TRBV6-3 and TRBJ2-7; 7 bases are shared with TRBD2. There are 14 residues in the CDR3. V lost 2 bases and J lost 6; bases outside the gene matches: 7. Germline CDR1 MNHEY, CDR2 SVGEGT. This CDR3 is CASSYLAGEAEQYF. The CDR3 DNA reads as TGTGCCAGCAGTTACCTTGCGGGAGAAGCCGAGCAGTACTTC.

The chain uses TRBV23-1 and TRBJ2-1; 7 bases are a match to TRBD1. TRBV23-1 carries the ORF label, with uncertain function. The V gene end was trimmed by 4 bases and the J gene end by 9 bases; junction bases not matched to a gene: 9. This CDR3 has 14 amino acids. CDR3 in DNA: TGCGCCAGCAGTCTTCCGACAGGGTCGGCTGAGCAGTTCTTC. The encoded protein is CASSLPTGSAEQFF.

The chain recombines TRBV27 with TRBJ1-1; D gene ambiguous. Deletions cut 6 bases from V and 4 bases from J, with 6 bases between. The length of the CDR3 is 11 residues. Germline V gene sequence: CDR1 MNHEY, CDR2 SMNVEV (reference sequence). DNA for the CDR3: TGTGCCAGCAGGGGAGGCACTGAAGCTTTCTTT. Protein: CASRGGTEAFF.

The chain has TRBV7-6 and TRBJ2-4; possible D gene TRBD2, 5 bases. Per germline, CDR1 SGHVS and CDR2 FNYEAQ. Trimming left V 5 bases short and J 1 base short, with 12 bases between. This CDR3 region has 15 residues. The CDR3 spells CASSRTPGAKNIQYF. The CDR3 coding sequence is TGTGCCAGCAGCCGGACTCCTGGGGCCAAAAACATTCAGTACTTC.

This clone was detected only once. The gene calls are TRBV12-3 or TRBV12-4 and TRBJ1-4; D gene unclear. This CDR3 is built from 13 residues. Trimming stripped 3 bases from V and 7 bases from J, with 9 bases between. CDR3 coding DNA: TGTGCCAGCAGTTTTAGACTAAGTGAAAAACTGTTTTTT. The encoded protein is CASSFRLSEKLFF.

The chain links TRBV29-1 to TRBJ2-7; a weak D match, TRBD1 (6 bases). The CDR3 loop spans 13 amino acids. V was pared by 7 bases and J by 3 bases, with 16 bases between. Germline V gene sequence: CDR1 SQVTM, CDR2 ANQGSEA. The chain's CDR3 is CSALVGQSYEQYF. Written as DNA, the CDR3 is TGCAGCGCCCTAGTCGGACAGAGCTACGAGCAGTACTTC.

The J gene is TRBJ2-2, the V gene TRBV19, with TRBD1 matching 7 bases. CDR1 LNHDA and CDR2 SQIVND come from the germline V gene (reference sequence). The junction had 2 bases not matched to a gene; V was cut back by 5 bases and J by 2 bases. CDR3 size: 14 residues. The DNA for the CDR3 is TGTGCCAGTAGTGGGACAGCAAACACCGGGGAGCTGTTTTTT. Translation gives CASSGTANTGELFF.

The rearrangement uses TRBV28 and TRBJ2-1; 8 bases map to TRBD2. Germline CDR1 reads MDHEN; CDR2 reads SYDVKM. V lost 8 bases, J lost 5 bases, and 8 bases stayed unmatched. The CDR3 contains 14 residues. DNA of the CDR3: TGTGCCAGCTTCACTAGCGGCCGAAACAATGAGCAGTTCTTC. This codes for CASFTSGRNNEQFF. The whole variable domain, filled in from reference TRBV28 and TRBJ2-1, reads DVKVTQSSRYLVKRTGEKVFLECVQDMDHENMFWYRQDPGLGLRLIYFSYDVKMKEKGDIPEGYSVSREKKERFSLILESASTNQTSMYLCASFTSGRNNEQFFGPGTRLTVL.

The chain carries TRBV28 and TRBJ1-2; TRBD1 matches at 7 bases. The CDR3 length is 13 residues. Losses at the gene ends were 4 bases for V and 5 bases for J; bases not matched to a gene: 4. Germline V gene sequence: CDR1 MDHEN, CDR2 SYDVKM. The CDR3 DNA reads as TGTGCCAGCAGTTCGACAGGGTATTATGGCTACACCTTC. Amino acids: CASSSTGYYGYTF.

This sequence joins TRBV9 and TRBJ2-1; 8 bases align to TRBD1. Germline CDR1 SGDLS, CDR2 YYNGEE. The CDR3 runs 13 residues. Losses at the gene ends were 4 bases for V and 6 bases for J; bases not matched to a gene: 3. CDR3 loop: CASSLGQGNEQFF. In DNA form, the CDR3 reads TGTGCCAGCAGCCTCGGACAGGGCAATGAGCAGTTCTTC.

The CDR3 sequence is CAWNSGRAGLEQYF. DNA of the CDR3: TGTGCCTGGAATAGCGGGAGGGCCGGACTCGAGCAGTACTTC. The chain joins TRBV30 to TRBJ2-7, with 11 bases fitting TRBD2. Trimming at V came to 4 bases and at J to 6 bases, leaving 8 bases not matched to a gene. The germline gives CDR1 GTSNPN, CDR2 SVGIG (reference sequence). The length of the CDR3 is 14 residues.

The chain carries TRBV2 and TRBJ2-5; D uncertain. Germline V gene data show CDR1 as SNHLY and CDR2 as FYNNEI. Trimming stripped 6 bases from V and 0 bases from J, with 5 bases between. The CDR3 sequence is 12 residues long. CDR3 residues: CASRPDQETQYF. The CDR3 nucleotides are TGTGCCAGCAGGCCGGACCAAGAGACCCAGTACTTC.

The chain joins TRBV2 to TRBJ1-1, with D possibly being TRBD1 (5 bases). Trimming cost V 1 base and J 3 bases, with 12 bases left between them. The CDR3 runs 15 residues. Germline CDR1 SNHLY, CDR2 FYNNEI. CDR3 coding DNA: TGTGCCAGCAGTGAAGGACTTAAAGGGGACACTGAAGCTTTCTTT. This encodes CASSEGLKGDTEAFF.

The CDR3 sequence is CASSQVYGDGYTF. The CDR3 DNA reads TGTGCCAGCAGCCAGGTATATGGAGATGGCTACACCTTC. The chain carries TRBV3-1 (or the pseudogene TRBV3-2) and TRBJ1-2; D gene ambiguous. Per germline, CDR1 LGHDT and CDR2 YNNKEL (reference sequence). CDR3 size: 13 residues. V dropped 3 bases and J dropped 6 bases, with 11 bases sitting between them.

The rearrangement joins TRBV5-4 to TRBJ1-3, with D perhaps TRBD1 (5 bases). CDR1 and CDR2 (germline): SGHNT, YYREEE (reference sequence). With 4 bases removed from V and 0 bases from J, the gap between germline ends came to 11 bases. This CDR3 has 15 amino acids. The CDR3 loop reads CASSPDRLSGNTIYF. The CDR3 nucleotides are TGTGCCAGCAGCCCTGACAGACTCTCTGGAAACACCATATATTTT. Drawing the rest from reference TRBV5-4 and TRBJ1-3, the complete variable domain is ETGVTQSPTHLIKTRGQQVTLRCSSQSGHNTVSWYQQALGQGPQFIFQYYREEENGRGNFPPRFSGLQFPNYSSELNVNALELDDSALYLCASSPDRLSGNTIYFGEGSWLTVV.